This T cell receptor (beta chain) originates from a study of Graves' ophthalmopathy and Graves' hyperthyroidism. Study conclusions and caveats: Thyroid clonotypes that were expanded above 0.001 frequency mostly also appeared in blood.

In this sample, this clonotype turned up a few times. The antigen is not known. The junction differs from germline at one of its ends, possibly a read error. Looked up from germline, CDR1 is KGHSH and CDR2 is LQKENI. This CDR3 contains 9 residues. Amplification of the TCR beta CDR3 regions used RNA transcripts (as template). RT-PCR with HTBI primers came first, then second-round multiplex PCR. TCRdb reanalysed the multiplex PCR reads using MiXCR and keeps one entry per CDR3 protein. The table has some 380,000 distinct CDR3 sequences, 15% to 17% seen once. The sample consisted of peripheral blood. The TCR comes from a woman aged 18-35 years with stable Graves' hyperthyroidism. The rearrangement joins TRBV18 to TRBJ1-1, with a possible D match to TRBD1 (5 bases). The CDR3 DNA follows: TGTGCCAGCTCACTGGGACTTCGCTTT. Translation gives CASSLGLRF.